The clone carrying this T cell receptor (beta chain) occurred many times. TCRdb processed the 5' RACE reads anew with MiXCR; each CDR3 protein has one entry. The sample carries some 150,000 distinct CDR3 sequences, around 10% recorded once. The data derive from a study of CD8 T cells in ankylosing spondylitis. CDR3 length: 15 residues. Germline V lookup: CDR1 SGHTA, CDR2 FQGNSA. J gave up 2 bases and V 6 bases, and 4 bases lay outside the gene matches. The chain has TRBV7-2 and TRBJ2-1; TRBD2 agrees at 10 bases. The clonotype was recovered from a female donor with ankylosing spondylitis or in good health (not recorded which). Sequencing used blood, either unsorted or a sorted T cell fraction (not recorded which). CDR3 bases: TGTGCCAGCAGTACTAGCGGGGCCCCCTACAATGAGCAGTTCTTC. Encoded protein: CASSTSGAPYNEQFF.